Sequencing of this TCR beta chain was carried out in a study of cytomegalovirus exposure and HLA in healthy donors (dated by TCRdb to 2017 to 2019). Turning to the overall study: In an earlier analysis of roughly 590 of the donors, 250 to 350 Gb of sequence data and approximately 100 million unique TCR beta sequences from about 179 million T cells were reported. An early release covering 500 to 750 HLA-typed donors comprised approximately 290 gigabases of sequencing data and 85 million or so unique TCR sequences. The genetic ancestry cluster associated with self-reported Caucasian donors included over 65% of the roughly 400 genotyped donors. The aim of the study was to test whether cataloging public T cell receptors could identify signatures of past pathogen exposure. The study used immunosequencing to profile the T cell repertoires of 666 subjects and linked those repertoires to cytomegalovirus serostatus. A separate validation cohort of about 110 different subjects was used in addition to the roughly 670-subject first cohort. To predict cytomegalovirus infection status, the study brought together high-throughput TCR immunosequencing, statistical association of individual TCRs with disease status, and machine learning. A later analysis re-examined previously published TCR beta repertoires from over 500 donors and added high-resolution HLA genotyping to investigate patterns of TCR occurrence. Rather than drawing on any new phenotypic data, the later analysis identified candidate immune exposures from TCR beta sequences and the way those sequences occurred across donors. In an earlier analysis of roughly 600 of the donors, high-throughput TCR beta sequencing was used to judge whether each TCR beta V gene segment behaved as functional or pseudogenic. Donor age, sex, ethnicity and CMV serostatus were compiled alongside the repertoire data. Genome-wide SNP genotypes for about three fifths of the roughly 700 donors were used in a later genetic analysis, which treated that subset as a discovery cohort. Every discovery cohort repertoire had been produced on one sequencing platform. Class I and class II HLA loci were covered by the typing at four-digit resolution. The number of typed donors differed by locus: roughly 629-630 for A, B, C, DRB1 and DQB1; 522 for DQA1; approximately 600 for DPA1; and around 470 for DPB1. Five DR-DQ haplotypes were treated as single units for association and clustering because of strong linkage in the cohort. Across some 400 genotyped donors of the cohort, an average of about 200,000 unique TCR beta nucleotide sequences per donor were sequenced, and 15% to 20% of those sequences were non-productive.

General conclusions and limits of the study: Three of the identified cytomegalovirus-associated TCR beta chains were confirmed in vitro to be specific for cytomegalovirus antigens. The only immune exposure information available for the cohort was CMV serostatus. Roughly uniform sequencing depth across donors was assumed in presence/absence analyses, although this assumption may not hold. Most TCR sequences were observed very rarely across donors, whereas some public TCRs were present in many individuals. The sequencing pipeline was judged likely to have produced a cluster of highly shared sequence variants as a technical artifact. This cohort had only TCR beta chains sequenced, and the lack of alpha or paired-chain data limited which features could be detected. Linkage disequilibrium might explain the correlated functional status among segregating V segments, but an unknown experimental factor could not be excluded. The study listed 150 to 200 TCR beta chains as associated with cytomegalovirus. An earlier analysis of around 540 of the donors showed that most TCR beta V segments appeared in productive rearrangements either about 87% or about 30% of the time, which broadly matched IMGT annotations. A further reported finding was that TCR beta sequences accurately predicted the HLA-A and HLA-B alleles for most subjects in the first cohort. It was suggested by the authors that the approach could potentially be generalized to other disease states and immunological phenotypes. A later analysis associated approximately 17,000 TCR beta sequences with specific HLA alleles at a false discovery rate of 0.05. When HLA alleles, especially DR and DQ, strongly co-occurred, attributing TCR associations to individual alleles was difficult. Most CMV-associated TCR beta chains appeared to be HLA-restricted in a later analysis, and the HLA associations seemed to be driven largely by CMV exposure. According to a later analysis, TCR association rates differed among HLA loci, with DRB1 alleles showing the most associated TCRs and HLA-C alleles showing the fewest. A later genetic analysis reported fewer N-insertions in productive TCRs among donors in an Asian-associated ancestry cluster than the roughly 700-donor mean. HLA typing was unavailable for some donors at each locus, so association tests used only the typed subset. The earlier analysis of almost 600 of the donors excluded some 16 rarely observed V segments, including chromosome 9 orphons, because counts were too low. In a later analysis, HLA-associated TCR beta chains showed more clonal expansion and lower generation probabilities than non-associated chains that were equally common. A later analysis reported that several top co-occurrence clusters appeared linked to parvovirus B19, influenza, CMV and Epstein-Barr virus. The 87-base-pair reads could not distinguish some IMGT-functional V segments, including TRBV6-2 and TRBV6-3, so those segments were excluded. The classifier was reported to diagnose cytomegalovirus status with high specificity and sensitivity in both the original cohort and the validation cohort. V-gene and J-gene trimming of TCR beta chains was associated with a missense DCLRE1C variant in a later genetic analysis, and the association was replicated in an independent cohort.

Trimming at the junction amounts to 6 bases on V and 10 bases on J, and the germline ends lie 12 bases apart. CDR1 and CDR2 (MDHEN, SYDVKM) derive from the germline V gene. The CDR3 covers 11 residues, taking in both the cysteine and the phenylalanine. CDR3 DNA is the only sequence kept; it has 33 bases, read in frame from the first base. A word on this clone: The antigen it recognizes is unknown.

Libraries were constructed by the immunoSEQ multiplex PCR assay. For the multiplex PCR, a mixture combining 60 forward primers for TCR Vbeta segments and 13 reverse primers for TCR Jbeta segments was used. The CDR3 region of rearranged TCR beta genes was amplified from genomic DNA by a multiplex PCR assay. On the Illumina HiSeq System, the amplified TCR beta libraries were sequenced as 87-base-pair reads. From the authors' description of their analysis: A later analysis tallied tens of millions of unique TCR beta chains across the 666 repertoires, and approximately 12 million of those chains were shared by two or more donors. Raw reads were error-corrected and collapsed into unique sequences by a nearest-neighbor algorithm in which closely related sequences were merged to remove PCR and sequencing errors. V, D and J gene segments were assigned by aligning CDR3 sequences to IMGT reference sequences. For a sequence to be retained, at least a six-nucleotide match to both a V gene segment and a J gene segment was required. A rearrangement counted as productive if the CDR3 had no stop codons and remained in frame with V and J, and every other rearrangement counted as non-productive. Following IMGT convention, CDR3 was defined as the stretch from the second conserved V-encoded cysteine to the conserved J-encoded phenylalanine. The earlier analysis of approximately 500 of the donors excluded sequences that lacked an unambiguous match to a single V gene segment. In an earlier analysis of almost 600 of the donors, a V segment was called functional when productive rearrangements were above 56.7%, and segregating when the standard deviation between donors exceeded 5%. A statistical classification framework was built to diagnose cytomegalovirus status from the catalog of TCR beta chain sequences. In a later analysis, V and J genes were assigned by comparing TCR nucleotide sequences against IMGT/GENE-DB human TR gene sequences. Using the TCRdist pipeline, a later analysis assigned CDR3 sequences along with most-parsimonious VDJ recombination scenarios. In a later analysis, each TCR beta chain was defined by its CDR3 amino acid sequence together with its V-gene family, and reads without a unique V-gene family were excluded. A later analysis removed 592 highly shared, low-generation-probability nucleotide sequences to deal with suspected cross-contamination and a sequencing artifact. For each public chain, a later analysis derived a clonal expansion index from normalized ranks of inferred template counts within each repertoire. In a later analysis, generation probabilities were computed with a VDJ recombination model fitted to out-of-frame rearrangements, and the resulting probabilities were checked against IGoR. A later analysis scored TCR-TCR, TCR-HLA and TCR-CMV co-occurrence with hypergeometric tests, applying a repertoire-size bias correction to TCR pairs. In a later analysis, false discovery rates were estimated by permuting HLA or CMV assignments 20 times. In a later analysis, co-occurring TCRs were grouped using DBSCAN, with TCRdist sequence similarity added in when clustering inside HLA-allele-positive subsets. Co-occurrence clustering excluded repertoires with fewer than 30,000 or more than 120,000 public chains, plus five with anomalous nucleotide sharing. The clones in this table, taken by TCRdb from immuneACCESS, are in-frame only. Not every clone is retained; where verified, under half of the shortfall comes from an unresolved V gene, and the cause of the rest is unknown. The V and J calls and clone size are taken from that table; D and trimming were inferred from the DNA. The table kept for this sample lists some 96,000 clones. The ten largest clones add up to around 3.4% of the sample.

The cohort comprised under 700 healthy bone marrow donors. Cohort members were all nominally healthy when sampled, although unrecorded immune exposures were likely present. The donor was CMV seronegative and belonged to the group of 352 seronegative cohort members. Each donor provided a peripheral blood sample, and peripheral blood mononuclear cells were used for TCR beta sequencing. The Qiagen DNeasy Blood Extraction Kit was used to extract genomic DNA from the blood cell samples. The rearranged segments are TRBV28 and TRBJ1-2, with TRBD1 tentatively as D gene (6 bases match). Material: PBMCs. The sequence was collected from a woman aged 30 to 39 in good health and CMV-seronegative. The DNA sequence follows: TGTGCCAGCAGCCCACAGGGCGACTACACCTTC. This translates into CASSPQGDYTF.